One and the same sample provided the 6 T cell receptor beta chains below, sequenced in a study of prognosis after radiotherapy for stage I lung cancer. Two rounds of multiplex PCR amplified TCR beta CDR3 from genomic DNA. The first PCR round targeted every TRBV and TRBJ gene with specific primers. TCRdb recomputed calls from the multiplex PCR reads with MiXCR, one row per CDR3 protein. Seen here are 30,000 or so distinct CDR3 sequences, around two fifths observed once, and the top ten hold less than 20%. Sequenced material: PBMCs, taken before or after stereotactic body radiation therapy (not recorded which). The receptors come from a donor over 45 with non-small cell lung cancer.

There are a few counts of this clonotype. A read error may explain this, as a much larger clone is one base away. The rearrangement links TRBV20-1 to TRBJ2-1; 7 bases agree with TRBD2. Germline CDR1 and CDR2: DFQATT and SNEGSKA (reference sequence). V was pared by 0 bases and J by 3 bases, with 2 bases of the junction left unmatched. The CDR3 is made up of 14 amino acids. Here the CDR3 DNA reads TGCAGTGCTAGAGAAAGCGGGGTCTACAATGAGCAGTTCTTC. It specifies CSARESGVYNEQFF.

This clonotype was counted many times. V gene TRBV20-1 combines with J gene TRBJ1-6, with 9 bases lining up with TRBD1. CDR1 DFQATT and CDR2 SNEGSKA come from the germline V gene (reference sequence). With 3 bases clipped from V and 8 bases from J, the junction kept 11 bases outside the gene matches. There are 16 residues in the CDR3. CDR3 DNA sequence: TGCAGTGCTAGGATCCCTCGACAGGGGGGGGATTCACCCCTCCACTTT. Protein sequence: CSARIPRQGGDSPLHF.

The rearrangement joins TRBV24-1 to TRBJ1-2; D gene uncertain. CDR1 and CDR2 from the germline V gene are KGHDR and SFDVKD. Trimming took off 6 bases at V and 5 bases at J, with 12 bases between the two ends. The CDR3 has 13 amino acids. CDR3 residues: CATSQQSDYGYTF. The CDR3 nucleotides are TGTGCCACCAGTCAGCAGTCGGATTATGGCTACACCTTC.

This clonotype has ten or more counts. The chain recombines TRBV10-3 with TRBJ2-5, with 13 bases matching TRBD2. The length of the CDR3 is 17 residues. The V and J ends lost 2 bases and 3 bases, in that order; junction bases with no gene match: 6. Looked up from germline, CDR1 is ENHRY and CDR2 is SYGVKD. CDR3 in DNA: TGTGCCATCAGTGAGGGGACTAGCGGGGAATCCAAAGAGACCCAGTACTTC. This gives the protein CAISEGTSGESKETQYF.

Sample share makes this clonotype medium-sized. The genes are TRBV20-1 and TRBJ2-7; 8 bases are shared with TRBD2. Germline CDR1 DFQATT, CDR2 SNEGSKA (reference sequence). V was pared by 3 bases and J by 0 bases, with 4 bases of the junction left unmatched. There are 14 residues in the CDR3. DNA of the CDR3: TGCAGTGCTAGGAGCGGGAGCGACTCCTACGAGCAGTACTTC. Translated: CSARSGSDSYEQYF.

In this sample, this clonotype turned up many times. In nucleotides, the CDR3 is TGTGCCAGCAGCTTAGTGGGACTAGCGGGAGGCCTCAATGAGCAGTTCTTC. This sequence encodes CASSLVGLAGGLNEQFF. The V call is TRBV7-9, the J call TRBJ2-1; 15 bases line up with TRBD2. From germline, CDR1 is SEHNR and CDR2 FQNEAQ (reference sequence). V shed 1 base, J shed 6 bases, and the junction held 4 bases outside the gene matches. The CDR3 has 17 residues.